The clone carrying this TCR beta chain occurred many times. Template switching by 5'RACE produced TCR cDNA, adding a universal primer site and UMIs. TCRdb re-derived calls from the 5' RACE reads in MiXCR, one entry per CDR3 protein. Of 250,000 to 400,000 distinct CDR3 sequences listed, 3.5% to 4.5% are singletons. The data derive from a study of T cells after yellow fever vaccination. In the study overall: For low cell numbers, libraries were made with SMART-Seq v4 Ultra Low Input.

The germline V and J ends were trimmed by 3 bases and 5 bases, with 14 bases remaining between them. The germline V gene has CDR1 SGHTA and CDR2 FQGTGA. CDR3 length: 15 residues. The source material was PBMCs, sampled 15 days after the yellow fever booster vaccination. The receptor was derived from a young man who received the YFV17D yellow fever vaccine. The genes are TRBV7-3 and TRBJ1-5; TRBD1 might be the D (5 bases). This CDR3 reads CASSLWAGPYQPQHF. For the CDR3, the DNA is TGTGCCAGCAGCTTGTGGGCAGGGCCGTATCAGCCCCAGCATTTT.